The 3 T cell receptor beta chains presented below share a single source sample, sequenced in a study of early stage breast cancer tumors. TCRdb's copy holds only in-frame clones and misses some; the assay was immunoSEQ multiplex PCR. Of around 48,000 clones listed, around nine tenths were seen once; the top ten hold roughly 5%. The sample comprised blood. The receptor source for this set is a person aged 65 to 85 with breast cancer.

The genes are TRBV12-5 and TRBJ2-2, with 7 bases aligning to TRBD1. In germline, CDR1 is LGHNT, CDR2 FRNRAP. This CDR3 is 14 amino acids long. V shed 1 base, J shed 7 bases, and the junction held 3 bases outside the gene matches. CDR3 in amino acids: CASGLGQGDGELFF. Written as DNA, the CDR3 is TGTGCTAGTGGTTTGGGGCAGGGGGACGGGGAGCTGTTTTTT. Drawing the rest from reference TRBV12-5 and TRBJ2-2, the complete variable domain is DARVTQTPRHKVTEMGQEVTMRCQPILGHNTVFWYRQTMMQGLELLAYFRNRAPLDDSGMPKDRFSAEMPDATLATLKIQPSEPRDSAVYFCASGLGQGDGELFFGEGSRLTVL.

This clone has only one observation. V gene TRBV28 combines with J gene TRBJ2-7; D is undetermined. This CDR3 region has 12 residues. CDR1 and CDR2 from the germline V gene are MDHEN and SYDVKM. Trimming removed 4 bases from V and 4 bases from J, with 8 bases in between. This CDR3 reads CASSSSSYEQYF. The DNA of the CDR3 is TGTGCCAGCAGTTCCTCTTCTTACGAGCAGTACTTC.

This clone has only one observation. The CDR3 protein is CASSFQDYAEQFF. Here the CDR3 DNA reads TGTGCCAGCAGCTTCCAAGATTACGCGGAGCAGTTCTTC. J is TRBJ2-1 and V is TRBV7-8; no clear D gene. Trimming removed 3 bases at V and 10 bases at J, with 13 bases between. The CDR3 spans 13 residues. Germline V lookup: CDR1 SGHVS, CDR2 FQNEAQ.